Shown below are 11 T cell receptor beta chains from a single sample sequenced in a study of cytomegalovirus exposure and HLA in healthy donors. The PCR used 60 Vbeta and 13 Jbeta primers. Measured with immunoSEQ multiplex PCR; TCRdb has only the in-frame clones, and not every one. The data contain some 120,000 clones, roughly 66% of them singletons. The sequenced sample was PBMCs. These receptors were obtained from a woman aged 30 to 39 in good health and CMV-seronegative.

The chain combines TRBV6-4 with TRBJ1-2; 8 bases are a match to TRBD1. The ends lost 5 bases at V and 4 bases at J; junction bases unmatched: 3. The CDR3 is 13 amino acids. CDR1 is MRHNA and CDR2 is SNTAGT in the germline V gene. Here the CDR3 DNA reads TGTGCCAGCAGTCCACAGGGGGGCTATGGCTACACCTTC. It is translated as CASSPQGGYGYTF.

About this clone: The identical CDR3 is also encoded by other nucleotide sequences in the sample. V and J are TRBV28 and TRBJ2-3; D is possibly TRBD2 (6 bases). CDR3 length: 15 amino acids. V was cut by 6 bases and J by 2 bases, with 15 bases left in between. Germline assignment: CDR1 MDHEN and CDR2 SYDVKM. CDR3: CASSPGGANTDTQYF. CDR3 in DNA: TGTGCCAGCAGCCCCGGGGGTGCCAACACAGATACGCAGTATTTT.

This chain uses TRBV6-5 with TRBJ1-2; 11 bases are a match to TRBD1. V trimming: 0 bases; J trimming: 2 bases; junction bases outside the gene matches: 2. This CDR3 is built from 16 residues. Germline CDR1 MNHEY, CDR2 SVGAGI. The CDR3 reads CASSYSGTGGNYGYTF. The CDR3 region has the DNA TGTGCCAGCAGTTACTCGGGGACAGGGGGAAACTATGGCTACACCTTC.

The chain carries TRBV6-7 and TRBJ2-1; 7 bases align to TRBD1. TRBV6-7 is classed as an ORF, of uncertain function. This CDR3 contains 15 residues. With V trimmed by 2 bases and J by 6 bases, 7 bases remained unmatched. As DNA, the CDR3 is TGTGCCAGCAGTTACGACAGGGTATGGTCCAATGAGCAGTTCTTC. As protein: CASSYDRVWSNEQFF.

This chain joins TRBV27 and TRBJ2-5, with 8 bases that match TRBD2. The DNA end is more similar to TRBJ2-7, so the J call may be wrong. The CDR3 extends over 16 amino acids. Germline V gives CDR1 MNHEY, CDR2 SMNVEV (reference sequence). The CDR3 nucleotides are TGTGCCAGCAGTTTACTGGGGACTAGTCCGGTCTACGAGCAGTACTTC. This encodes CASSLLGTSPVYEQYF.

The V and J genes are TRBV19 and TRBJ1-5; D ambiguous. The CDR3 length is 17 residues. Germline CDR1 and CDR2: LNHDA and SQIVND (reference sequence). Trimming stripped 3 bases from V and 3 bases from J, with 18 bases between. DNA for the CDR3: TGTGCCAGTAGTATCCTCAGACGGACGGGAACCAATCAGCCCCAGCATTTT. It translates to CASSILRRTGTNQPQHF.

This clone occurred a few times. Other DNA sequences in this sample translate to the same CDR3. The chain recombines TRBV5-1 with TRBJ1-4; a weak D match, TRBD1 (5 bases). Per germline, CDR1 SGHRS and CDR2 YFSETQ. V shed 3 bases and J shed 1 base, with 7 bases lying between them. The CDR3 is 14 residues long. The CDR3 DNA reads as TGCGCCAGCAGCTCCGGGGGAACTAATGAAAAACTGTTTTTT. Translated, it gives CASSSGGTNEKLFF.

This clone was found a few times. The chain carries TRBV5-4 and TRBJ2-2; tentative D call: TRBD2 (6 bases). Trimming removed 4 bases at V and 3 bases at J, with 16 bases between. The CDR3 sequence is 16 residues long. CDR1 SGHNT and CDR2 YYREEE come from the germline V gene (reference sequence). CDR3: CASSAGGSSDTGELFF. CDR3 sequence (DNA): TGTGCCAGCAGCGCAGGCGGCTCTAGCGACACCGGGGAGCTGTTTTTT.

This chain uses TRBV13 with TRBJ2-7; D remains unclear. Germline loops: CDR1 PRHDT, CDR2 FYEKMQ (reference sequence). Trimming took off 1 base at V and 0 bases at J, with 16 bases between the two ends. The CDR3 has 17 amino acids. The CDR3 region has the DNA TGTGCCAGCAGCTTAGAGATAAAGGCGGAGAGCTCCTACGAGCAGTACTTC. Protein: CASSLEIKAESSYEQYF.

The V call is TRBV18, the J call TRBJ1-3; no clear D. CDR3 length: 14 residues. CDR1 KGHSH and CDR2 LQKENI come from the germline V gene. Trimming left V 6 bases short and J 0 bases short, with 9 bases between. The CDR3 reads CASSSQFSGNTIYF. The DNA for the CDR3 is TGTGCCAGCTCTTCCCAGTTCTCTGGAAACACCATATATTTT.

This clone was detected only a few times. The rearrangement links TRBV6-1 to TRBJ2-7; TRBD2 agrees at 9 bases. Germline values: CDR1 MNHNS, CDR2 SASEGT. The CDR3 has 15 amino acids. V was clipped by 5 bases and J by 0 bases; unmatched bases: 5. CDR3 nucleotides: TGTGCCAGCAGTTTCATTAGCGGGAGCTCCTACGAGCAGTACTTC. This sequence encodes CASSFISGSSYEQYF.